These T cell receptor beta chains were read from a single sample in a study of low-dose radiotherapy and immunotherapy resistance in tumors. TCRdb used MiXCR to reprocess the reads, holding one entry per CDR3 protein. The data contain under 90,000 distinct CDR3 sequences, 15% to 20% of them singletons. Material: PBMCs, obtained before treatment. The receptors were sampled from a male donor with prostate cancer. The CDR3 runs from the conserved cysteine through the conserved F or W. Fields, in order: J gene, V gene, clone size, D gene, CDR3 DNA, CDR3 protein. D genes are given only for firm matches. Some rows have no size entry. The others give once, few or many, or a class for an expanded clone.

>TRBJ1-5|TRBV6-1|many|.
TGTGCCAGCAGTGAGTTTAGGGTTACAAGCAATCAGCCCCAGCATTTT
CASSEFRVTSNQPQHF
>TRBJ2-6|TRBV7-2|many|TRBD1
TGTGCCAGCCGGGACAGGGAATCCACCGGGGCCAACGTCCTGACTTTC
CASRDRESTGANVLTF
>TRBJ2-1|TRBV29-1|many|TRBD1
TGCAGCGTTGAAGGGGGGACAGGGGGAGGCAATGAGCAGTTCTTC
CSVEGGTGGGNEQFF
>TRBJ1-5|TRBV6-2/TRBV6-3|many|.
TGTGCCAGCAGACGCGACAATAATAGCAATCAGCCCCAGCATTTT
CASRRDNNSNQPQHF
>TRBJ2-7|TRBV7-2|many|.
TGTGCCAGCACCCCAGGAAGCTACGAGCAGTACTTC
CASTPGSYEQYF
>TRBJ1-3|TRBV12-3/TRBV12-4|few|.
TGTGCCAGCAGTCCCCTAGAATTGACAGAAACTGGAAACACCATATATTTT
CASSPLELTETGNTIYF
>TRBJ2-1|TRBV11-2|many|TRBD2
TGTGCCAGCAGCTTGCAGGGACTAGGGAACAATGAGCAGTTCTTC
CASSLQGLGNNEQFF
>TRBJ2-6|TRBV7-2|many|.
TGTGCCAGCAGCATAGTCGGGAGCTCTGGGGCCAACGTCCTGACTTTC
CASSIVGSSGANVLTF
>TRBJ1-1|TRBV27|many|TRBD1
TGTGCCAGCAGCCTAGGGGGCGCGGCTGAAGCTTTCTTT
CASSLGGAAEAFF
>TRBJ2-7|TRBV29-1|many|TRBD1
TGCAGCGCCAGACAGGGAAGAGACGAGCAGTACTTC
CSARQGRDEQYF
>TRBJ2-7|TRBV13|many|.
TGTGCCAGCAGCTTACGGGGAGGGGGCCCCTACGAGCAGTACTTC
CASSLRGGGPYEQYF
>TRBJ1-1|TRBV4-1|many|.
TGCGCCAGCAGCCAGCTTAAGTTAAGTCGGGACACTGAAGCTTTCTTT
CASSQLKLSRDTEAFF
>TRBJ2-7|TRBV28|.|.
TGTGCCAGCAAAGGTGGGGGACAAACTTACGAGCAGTACTTC
CASKGGGQTYEQYF
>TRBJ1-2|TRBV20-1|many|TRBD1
TGCAGTGCTAGAGCTCCGAGAGGGGGCGACAGAGCCACCTCATATGGCTACACCTTC
CSARAPRGGDRATSYGYTF
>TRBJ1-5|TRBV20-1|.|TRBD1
TGCAGTGCTGGGGGAAGGGGACAGGGTGTCCCTAGCAATCAGCCCCAGCATTTT
CSAGGRGQGVPSNQPQHF
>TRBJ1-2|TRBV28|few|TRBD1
TGTGCCAGCACCTGGGGTGGTGGCGAGAGGGGGCGGAGGGTAATCTATGGCTACACCTTC
CASTWGGGERGRRVIYGYTF
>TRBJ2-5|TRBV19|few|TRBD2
TGTGCCAGTAGTGGACTAGCGGGGATAGAGACCCAGTACTTC
CASSGLAGIETQYF
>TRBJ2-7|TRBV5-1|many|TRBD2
TGCGCCAGCAGCGGGACTAGCGGGGGGGCCCACGAGCAGTACTTC
CASSGTSGGAHEQYF
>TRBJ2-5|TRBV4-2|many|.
TGTGCCAGCAGCCTCTTTGGGGGGGCAGGGAGGGAGACCCAGTACTTC
CASSLFGGAGRETQYF
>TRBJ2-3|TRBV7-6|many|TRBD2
TGTGCCAGCAGCTTACAGGCGGGGGGTCGGACAGATACGCAGTATTTT
CASSLQAGGRTDTQYF
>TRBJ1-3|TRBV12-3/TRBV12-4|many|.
TGTGCCAGCAGAGGGACAGGAAACACCATATATTTT
CASRGTGNTIYF
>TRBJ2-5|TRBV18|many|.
TGTGCCAGCTCCAGGCGGGAAGAGACCCAGTACTTC
CASSRREETQYF
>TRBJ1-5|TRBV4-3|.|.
TGCGCCAGCAGCCAAGACTCGGGGGGTCAGCCCCAGCATTTT
CASSQDSGGQPQHF
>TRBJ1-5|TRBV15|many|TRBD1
TGTGCCACCAGCAGCCGGACAGGACTCAATCAGCCCCAGCATTTT
CATSSRTGLNQPQHF
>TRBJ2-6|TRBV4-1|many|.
TGCGCCAGCAGCCAGGCAGCCTCTGGGGCCAACGTCCTGACTTTC
CASSQAASGANVLTF
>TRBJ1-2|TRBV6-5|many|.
TGTGCCAGCAGTGACACGGTGGGCTATGGCTACACCTTC
CASSDTVGYGYTF
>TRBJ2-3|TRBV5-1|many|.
TGCGCCAGCACCTCCCTGTACGTAGATACGCAGTATTTT
CASTSLYVDTQYF
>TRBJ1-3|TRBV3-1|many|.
TGTGCCAGCAGCCACAGTCGAACGGCTCTCTTTGGAAACACCATATATTTT
CASSHSRTALFGNTIYF
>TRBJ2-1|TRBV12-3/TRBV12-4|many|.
TGTGCCAGCAGTTTAGTGATATATGAGCAGTTCTTC
CASSLVIYEQFF
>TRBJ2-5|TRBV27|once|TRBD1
TGTGCCAGCAGTTTATCGACAGGGTCGTCAGAGACCCAGTACTTC
CASSLSTGSSETQYF
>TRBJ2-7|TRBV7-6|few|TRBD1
TGTGCCAGCAGCTTACAAGACAGGGGGGTAGGCGAGCAGTACTTC
CASSLQDRGVGEQYF
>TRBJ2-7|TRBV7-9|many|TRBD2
TGTGCCAGCAGCTTGGGGGGGATTACCTACGAGCAGTACTTC
CASSLGGITYEQYF